These 30 T cell receptor beta chains share one sample of origin, sequenced in a study of metastatic and nonmetastatic thyroid tumors (dated by TCRdb to 2020 to 2022). To prepare the library, PCR was applied. The sequencing machine was an Illumina HiSeq 4000. TCRdb cleaned the public reads at Q25 with fastp, built clones with MiXCR and kept in-frame beta chains. The sample table holds roughly 20,000 clones, of which about a third were seen once. Approximately 28% of the sample belongs to the ten largest clones. Before undergoing thyroid surgery, none of the patients had been given any kind of treatment. The sequenced sample was tumor tissue. All receptors derive from a female donor with papillary thyroid cancer or a benign thyroid nodule (not recorded which). Some clones in this sample may be carry-over from other donors' samples.

The V call is TRBV11-2, the J call TRBJ2-1; 7 bases line up with TRBD2. The CDR3 loop spans 14 amino acids. With 4 bases clipped from V and 9 bases from J, the junction kept 9 bases outside the gene matches. CDR1 and CDR2 from the germline V gene are SGHAT and FQNNGV. The CDR3 spells CASSSLMGGVEQFF. CDR3 bases: TGTGCCAGCAGCTCATTAATGGGAGGGGTTGAGCAGTTCTTC.

This clone has just a few counts. The chain couples TRBV20-1 to TRBJ2-5, with 8 nucleotides matching TRBD1. After removal of 3 bases from V and 1 base from J, the junction contained 10 bases not matched to a gene. The V gene's germline CDR1 is DFQATT and CDR2 SNEGSKA (reference sequence). This CDR3 contains 16 residues. The CDR3 sequence: CSARSGTGQGQETQYF. The CDR3 DNA reads as TGCAGTGCTAGGTCCGGAACAGGACAGGGCCAAGAGACCCAGTACTTC.

This clone showed up just a few times. The chain employs TRBV30 and TRBJ1-5, with a tentative D call TRBD1 (6 bases). With 5 bases removed from V and 5 bases from J, the gap between germline ends came to 13 bases. Germline CDR1 and CDR2: GTSNPN and SVGIG (reference sequence). The CDR3 loop spans 13 amino acids. The chain's CDR3 is CAWDQTGHQPQHF. CDR3 nucleotide sequence: TGTGCCTGGGATCAAACAGGGCATCAGCCCCAGCATTTT.

The chain's CDR3 is CSARAQRQNEQFF. Here the CDR3 DNA reads TGCAGTGCTAGAGCTCAACGCCAAAATGAGCAGTTCTTC. This chain links TRBV20-1 with TRBJ2-1; no reliable D call. Germline-derived CDR1 and CDR2 are DFQATT and SNEGSKA (reference sequence). This CDR3 is built from 13 residues. The V end lost 1 base, the J end lost 7 bases, and 11 bases lay between the germline ends.

The chain carries TRBV6-1 and TRBJ2-2, with a weak D call TRBD2 (5 bases). CDR1 and CDR2 (germline): MNHNS, SASEGT. The CDR3 loop spans 14 amino acids. The V end lost 5 bases, the J end lost 7 bases, and 14 bases lay between the germline ends. CDR3 coding DNA: TGTGCCAGCAGTAGAGGGCGAGTGAACGGGGAGCTGTTTTTT. This sequence encodes CASSRGRVNGELFF.

This clone was observed a few times. This chain connects TRBV9 to TRBJ2-2, with D unresolved. Trimming cost V 0 bases and J 0 bases, with 12 bases left between them. The germline V gene has CDR1 SGDLS and CDR2 YYNGEE. The CDR3 loop spans 17 amino acids. The DNA of the CDR3 is TGTGCCAGCAGCGTAGAGGGTTACGGCCCGAACACCGGGGAGCTGTTTTTT. Protein product: CASSVEGYGPNTGELFF.

The rearrangement links TRBV10-3 to TRBJ2-6; 8 nucleotides match TRBD1. Looked up from germline, CDR1 is ENHRY and CDR2 is SYGVKD. The CDR3 extends over 17 amino acids. V dropped 11 bases and J dropped 0; count of bases not matched to a gene: 12. CDR3 DNA sequence: TGTGCCTCCGGACGGGACAGGCTTAGCTCTGGGGCCAACGTCCTGACTTTC. Translation gives CASGRDRLSSGANVLTF.

This chain joins TRBV10-3 and TRBJ2-1; D unresolved. CDR1 ENHRY and CDR2 SYGVKD come from the germline V gene. The V gene lost 2 bases and the J gene lost 9 bases, with 8 bases spanning the gap. There are 12 residues in the CDR3. As DNA, the CDR3 is TGTGCCATCAGTGAGCCTAGAGGTGAGCAGTTCTTC. The encoded protein is CAISEPRGEQFF.

The chain links TRBV3-1 to TRBJ2-4; D is ambiguous. Germline V gene data show CDR1 as LGHDT and CDR2 as YNNKEL (reference sequence). The germline V and J ends were trimmed by 0 bases and 7 bases, with 13 bases remaining between them. CDR3 length equals 15 residues. CDR3 in DNA: TGTGCCAGCAGCCAAGATCAACGGCAGTGGAACATTCAGTACTTC. As protein: CASSQDQRQWNIQYF.

V is TRBV6-2 or TRBV6-3 and J is TRBJ2-3; a possible D gene is TRBD2 (6 bases). The CDR3 runs to 16 residues. Germline lookup yields CDR1 MNHEY and CDR2 SVGEGT. V was shortened by 2 bases and J by 0 bases, with 12 bases between the two germline ends. CDR3 loop: CASSYGGATSTDTQYF. DNA for the CDR3: TGTGCCAGCAGTTACGGAGGGGCCACAAGCACAGATACGCAGTATTTT.

The V call is TRBV5-1, the J call TRBJ2-5; TRBD2 matches at 8 bases. This CDR3 is 15 amino acids long. Germline loops: CDR1 SGHRS, CDR2 YFSETQ. V was clipped by 0 bases and J by 2 bases; unmatched bases: 3. The CDR3, as DNA: TGCGCCAGCAGCTTGGGGACTAGCACACAAGAGACCCAGTACTTC. Its protein is CASSLGTSTQETQYF.

The chain joins TRBV6-1 to TRBJ2-3; D unresolved. CDR3 length equals 13 residues. Germline V gene sequence: CDR1 MNHNS, CDR2 SASEGT. V gave up 5 bases and J gave up 2 bases, with 8 bases separating them. The CDR3 DNA reads as TGTGCCAGCAGTTTAGAGCCCACAGATACGCAGTATTTT. Translated: CASSLEPTDTQYF.

This clone was recorded a few times. The chain links TRBV5-1 to TRBJ2-6, with a tentative D call TRBD1 (5 bases). CDR1 and CDR2 from the germline V gene are SGHRS and YFSETQ. This CDR3 is 17 amino acids long. V dropped 4 bases and J dropped 0 bases, with 14 bases sitting between them. Here the CDR3 reads CASSTTTGVSGANVLTF. The CDR3 nucleotides are TGCGCCAGCAGCACTACTACAGGAGTCTCTGGGGCCAACGTCCTGACTTTC.

J is TRBJ1-2 and V is TRBV6-1, with D uncertain. V shed 6 bases and J shed 8 bases, with 16 bases lying between them. The CDR3 has 13 residues. The germline CDR1 and CDR2 sequences are MNHNS and SASEGT. DNA of the CDR3: TGTGCCAGCAGAGCTACTGGGGAAAGGGGCTACACCTTC. Its protein is CASRATGERGYTF.

V usage is TRBV4-1 and J usage is TRBJ2-7; the D is unclear. This CDR3 has 14 residues. Germline CDR1 reads MGHRA; CDR2 reads YSYEKL. Trimming cost V 5 bases and J 0 bases, with 11 bases left between them. The CDR3 is CASSTTDSSYEQYF. The CDR3, as DNA: TGCGCCAGCAGCACGACGGATAGCTCCTACGAGCAGTACTTC.

This clone was counted a few times. This sequence joins TRBV12-3 or TRBV12-4 and TRBJ2-5; either TRBD1 or TRBD2 may fit D (5 bases each). This CDR3 is 14 amino acids long. V was shortened by 3 bases and J by 2 bases, with 10 bases between the two germline ends. The CDR3 is CASSFEGPQETQYF. CDR3 nucleotides: TGTGCCAGCAGTTTTGAGGGGCCTCAAGAGACCCAGTACTTC.

V is TRBV6-1 and J is TRBJ1-5; TRBD1 matches at 12 bases. Per the germline V gene, CDR1 is MNHNS and CDR2 is SASEGT. The CDR3 runs to 15 residues. The V and J ends lost 6 bases and 7 bases, in that order; junction bases with no gene match: 7. The CDR3 DNA reads TGTGCCAGCAGGAGGGGGACAGGGGGCAGCCAGCCCCAGCATTTT. It yields the protein CASRRGTGGSQPQHF.

This clone was recorded a few times. The chain combines TRBV12-3 or TRBV12-4 with TRBJ1-5; tentative D call: TRBD1 (5 bases). V gave up 6 bases and J gave up 0 bases, with 15 bases separating them. CDR3 length equals 16 residues. This CDR3 is CASSPLGEGSNQPQHF. The CDR3 DNA is TGTGCCAGCAGCCCGTTAGGGGAGGGTAGCAATCAGCCCCAGCATTTT.

This clone has a handful of counts. CDR3 DNA: TGTGCCAGCAGTCGTAACGATTGGGGGGCAGCAGATACGCAGTATTTT. The encoded protein is CASSRNDWGAADTQYF. V and J are TRBV12-3 or TRBV12-4 and TRBJ2-3; D is perhaps TRBD1 or TRBD2 (6 bases each). This CDR3 comprises 16 residues. The V end lost 5 bases, the J end lost 4 bases, and 19 bases lay between the germline ends.

Only a few counts were recorded for this clone. V and J are TRBV12-3 or TRBV12-4 and TRBJ1-2; tentatively, D is TRBD1 (5 bases). The V and J ends lost 2 bases and 9 bases respectively, with 13 bases between them. The CDR3 has 13 residues. The CDR3 here is CASSLSGGKSYTF. The CDR3 nucleotides are TGTGCCAGCAGTTTAAGCGGGGGGAAGAGCTACACCTTC.

This clone appeared a few times. The rearrangement uses TRBV6-1 and TRBJ2-1, with D perhaps TRBD2 (6 bases). CDR1 MNHNS and CDR2 SASEGT come from the germline V gene. Trimming pared 1 base from V and 8 bases from J, leaving 12 bases between. The CDR3 has 14 amino acids. For the CDR3, the DNA is TGTGCCAGCAGTGAAGGCGGGGAGGCAGATGAGCAGTTCTTC. This translates into CASSEGGEADEQFF.

The genes are TRBV20-1 and TRBJ2-2; no definite D call. CDR1 DFQATT and CDR2 SNEGSKA come from the germline V gene (reference sequence). Trimming removed 3 bases from V and 3 bases from J, with 8 bases in between. The CDR3 sequence is 13 residues long. The CDR3 DNA is TGCAGTGCTAGTAGGTCGGACACCGGGGAGCTGTTTTTT. It specifies CSASRSDTGELFF.

This clone was detected a few times. This sequence joins TRBV6-1 and TRBJ1-2, with D possibly being TRBD1 (5 bases). The V gene lost 6 bases and the J gene lost 6 bases, with 20 bases spanning the gap. There are 15 residues in the CDR3. In germline, CDR1 is MNHNS, CDR2 SASEGT. DNA for the CDR3: TGTGCCAGCAGGACCGATGTGGGGGGTTGGGATGGCTACACCTTC. Amino acids: CASRTDVGGWDGYTF.

This clone was recorded a few times. The chain joins TRBV20-1 to TRBJ1-6, with D unclear. The germline V gene has CDR1 DFQATT and CDR2 SNEGSKA (reference sequence). The germline V and J ends were trimmed by 1 base and 0 bases, with 13 bases remaining between them. The CDR3 runs 17 residues. The CDR3 loop is CSARVSGMGSYNSPLHF. In nucleotides, the CDR3 is TGCAGTGCTAGAGTCTCGGGGATGGGCTCCTATAATTCACCCCTCCACTTT.

The rearrangement uses TRBV6-1 and TRBJ2-2, with 11 bases fitting TRBD2. Germline V CDR1 and CDR2: MNHNS, SASEGT. The CDR3 has 15 residues. With V trimmed by 2 bases and J by 4 bases, 0 bases remained unmatched. In DNA, the CDR3 is TGTGCCAGCAGTGAACTAGCGGGGGGCACCGGGGAGCTGTTTTTT. Residues: CASSELAGGTGELFF.

Note on this clone: At one boundary the junction diverges from the germline segment, which might be a read error. This rearrangement joins TRBV6-1 to TRBJ2-7; 9 nucleotides agree with TRBD1. This CDR3 region has 13 residues. Germline V lookup: CDR1 MNHNS, CDR2 SASEGT. As DNA, the CDR3 is TGTGACAGCACCGGACAGGGGAGGTACGAGCAGTACTTC. Translation: CDSTGQGRYEQYF.

This clone was seen a handful of times. V and J are TRBV6-2 or TRBV6-3 and TRBJ2-7; D gene uncertain. Trimming removed 2 bases at V and 6 bases at J, with 11 bases between. The CDR3 has 13 amino acids. Germline V gene data show CDR1 as MNHEY and CDR2 as SVGEGT. The CDR3 loop is CASSYDPIGEQYF. CDR3 DNA sequence: TGTGCCAGCAGTTACGACCCAATCGGCGAGCAGTACTTC.

The chain uses TRBV6-6 and TRBJ1-5; 9 bases align to TRBD1. The J segment lost 0 bases and the V segment lost 2 bases, leaving 2 bases of the junction unmatched. Germline-derived CDR1 and CDR2 are MNHNY and SVGAGI (reference sequence). CDR3 length: 16 amino acids. CDR3 residues: CASSYGDRASNQPQHF. The CDR3, as DNA: TGTGCCAGCAGTTACGGGGACAGGGCTAGCAATCAGCCCCAGCATTTT.

This chain connects TRBV6-2 or TRBV6-3 to TRBJ2-5; D ambiguous. Germline CDR1 and CDR2: MNHEY and SVGEGT. V was trimmed by 7 bases and J by 3 bases, leaving 9 bases between them. This CDR3 is 12 amino acids long. The CDR3 sequence: CASTHKEETQYF. The CDR3 DNA sequence: TGTGCCAGCACCCACAAGGAAGAGACCCAGTACTTC.

In this sample, this clone turned up a few times. In nucleotides, the CDR3 is TGCGCCAGCAGTCAAGGCGGGACAGGGAACAATGAGCAGTTCTTC. It is translated as CASSQGGTGNNEQFF. This chain connects TRBV5-1 to TRBJ2-1; 9 bases agree with TRBD1. In germline, CDR1 is SGHRS, CDR2 YFSETQ. This CDR3 has 15 residues. Trimming at V came to 5 bases and at J to 5 bases, leaving 8 bases not matched to a gene.